This TCR beta chain comes out of a study of a mutant IDH1 vaccine in newly diagnosed glioma. Study-wide context: The treated population exhibited a male proportion of roughly 62%, a female proportion of roughly 38%, and a mean age of about 39 years. Earlier therapy was either radiotherapy, temozolomide, or both, and most got both. Study-wide points: Immune responses induced by the vaccine were seen in about 93% of patients, spanning multiple MHC alleles. Pseudoprogression showed no apparent link to changes in top peripheral T cell clonotypes.

Sequencing used immunoSEQ multiplex PCR; TCRdb keeps in-frame clones, though not all of them. The table has 30,000 to 40,000 clones, around four fifths seen once. This clone was found a few times. What it binds is unknown. The CDR3 loop spans 15 amino acids. Per germline, CDR1 MGHRA and CDR2 YSYEKL. The V gene lost 0 bases and the J gene lost 7 bases, with 13 bases spanning the gap. The time point: baseline, week 1 (first vaccination visit). Stated treatment: pre-vaccination baseline after standard-of-care therapy. The V call is TRBV4-1, the J call TRBJ1-5; D possibly corresponds to TRBD1 (6 bases). This specimen consisted of peripheral blood mononuclear cells (PBMCs), obtained from a glioma patient treated with radiotherapy, temozolomide or both. The clonotype was recovered from a man in his fifties or sixties with glioma. Some clones in this sample may be carry-over from other donors' samples. Here the CDR3 reads CASSQDQGGGQPQHF. The CDR3 coding sequence is TGCGCCAGCAGCCAAGATCAAGGGGGTGGACAGCCCCAGCATTTT.